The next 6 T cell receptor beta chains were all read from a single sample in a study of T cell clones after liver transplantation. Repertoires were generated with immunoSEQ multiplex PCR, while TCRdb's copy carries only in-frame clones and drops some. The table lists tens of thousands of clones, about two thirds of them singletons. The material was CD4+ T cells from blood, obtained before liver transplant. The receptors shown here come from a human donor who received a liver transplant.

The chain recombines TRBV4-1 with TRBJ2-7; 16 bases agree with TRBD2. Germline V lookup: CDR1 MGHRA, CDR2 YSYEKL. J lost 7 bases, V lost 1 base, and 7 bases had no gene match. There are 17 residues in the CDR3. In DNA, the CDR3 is TGCGCCAGCAGCCAAGTGGGACTAGCGGGGGGGCTCTTTGAGCAGTACTTC. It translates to CASSQVGLAGGLFEQYF.

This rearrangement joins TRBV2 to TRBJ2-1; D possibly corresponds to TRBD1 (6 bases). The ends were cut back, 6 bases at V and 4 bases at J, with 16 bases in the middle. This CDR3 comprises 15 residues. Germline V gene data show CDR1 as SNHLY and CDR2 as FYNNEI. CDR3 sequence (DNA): TGTGCCAGCAGACCGCCCGGGACATCGTACAATGAGCAGTTCTTC. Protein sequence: CASRPPGTSYNEQFF. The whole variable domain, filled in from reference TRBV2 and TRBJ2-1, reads EPEVTQTPSHQVTQMGQEVILRCVPISNHLYFYWYRQILGQKVEFLVSFYNNEISEKSEIFDDQFSVERPDGSNFTLKIRSTKLEDSAMYFCASRPPGTSYNEQFFGPGTRLTVL.

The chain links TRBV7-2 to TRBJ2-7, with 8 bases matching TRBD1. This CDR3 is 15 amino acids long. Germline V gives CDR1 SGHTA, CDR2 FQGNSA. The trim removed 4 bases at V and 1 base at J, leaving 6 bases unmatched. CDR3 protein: CASSSGQVGSYEQYF. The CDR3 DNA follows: TGTGCCAGCAGCTCGGGACAGGTGGGTTCCTACGAGCAGTACTTC.

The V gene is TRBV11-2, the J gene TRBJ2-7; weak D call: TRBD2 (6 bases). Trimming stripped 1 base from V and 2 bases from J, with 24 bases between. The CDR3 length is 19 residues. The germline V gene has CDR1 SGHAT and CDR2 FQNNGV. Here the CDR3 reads CASSLGWGSRRGRAYEQYF. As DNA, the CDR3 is TGTGCCAGCAGCTTAGGGTGGGGGTCGAGGAGGGGTCGGGCCTACGAGCAGTACTTC.

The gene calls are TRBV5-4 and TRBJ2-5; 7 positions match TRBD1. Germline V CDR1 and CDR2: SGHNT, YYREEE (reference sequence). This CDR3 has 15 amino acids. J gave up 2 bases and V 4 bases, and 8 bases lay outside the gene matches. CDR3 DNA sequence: TGTGCCAGCAGCCCCTCGGGACAGTCACAAGAGACCCAGTACTTC. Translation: CASSPSGQSQETQYF.

CDR3 coding DNA: TGTGCCAGCAACCGGGAGGGGGGCAGGTACGAGCAGTACTTC. Residues: CASNREGGRYEQYF. J is TRBJ2-7 and V is TRBV5-4; 8 nucleotides agree with TRBD2. Germline trimming cut 6 bases from V and 4 bases from J; bases unmatched to any gene: 9. Germline values: CDR1 SGHNT, CDR2 YYREEE (reference sequence). There are 14 residues in the CDR3.